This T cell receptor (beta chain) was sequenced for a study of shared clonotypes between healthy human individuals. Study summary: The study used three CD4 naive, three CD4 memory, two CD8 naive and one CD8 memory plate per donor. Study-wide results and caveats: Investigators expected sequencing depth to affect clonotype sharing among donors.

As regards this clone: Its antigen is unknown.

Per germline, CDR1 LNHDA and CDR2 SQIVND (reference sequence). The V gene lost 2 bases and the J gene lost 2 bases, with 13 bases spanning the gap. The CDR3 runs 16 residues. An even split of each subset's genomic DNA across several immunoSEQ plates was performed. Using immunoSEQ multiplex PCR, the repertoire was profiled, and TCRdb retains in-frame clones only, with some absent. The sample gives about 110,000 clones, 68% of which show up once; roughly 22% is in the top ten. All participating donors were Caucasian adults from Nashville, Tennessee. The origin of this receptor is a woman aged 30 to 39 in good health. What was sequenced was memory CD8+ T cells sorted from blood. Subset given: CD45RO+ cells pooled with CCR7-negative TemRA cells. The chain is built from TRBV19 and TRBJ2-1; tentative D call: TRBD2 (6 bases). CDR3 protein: CASSISRRAAYNEQFF. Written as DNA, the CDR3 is TGTGCCAGTAGTATATCCCGGAGGGCCGCCTACAATGAGCAGTTCTTC.